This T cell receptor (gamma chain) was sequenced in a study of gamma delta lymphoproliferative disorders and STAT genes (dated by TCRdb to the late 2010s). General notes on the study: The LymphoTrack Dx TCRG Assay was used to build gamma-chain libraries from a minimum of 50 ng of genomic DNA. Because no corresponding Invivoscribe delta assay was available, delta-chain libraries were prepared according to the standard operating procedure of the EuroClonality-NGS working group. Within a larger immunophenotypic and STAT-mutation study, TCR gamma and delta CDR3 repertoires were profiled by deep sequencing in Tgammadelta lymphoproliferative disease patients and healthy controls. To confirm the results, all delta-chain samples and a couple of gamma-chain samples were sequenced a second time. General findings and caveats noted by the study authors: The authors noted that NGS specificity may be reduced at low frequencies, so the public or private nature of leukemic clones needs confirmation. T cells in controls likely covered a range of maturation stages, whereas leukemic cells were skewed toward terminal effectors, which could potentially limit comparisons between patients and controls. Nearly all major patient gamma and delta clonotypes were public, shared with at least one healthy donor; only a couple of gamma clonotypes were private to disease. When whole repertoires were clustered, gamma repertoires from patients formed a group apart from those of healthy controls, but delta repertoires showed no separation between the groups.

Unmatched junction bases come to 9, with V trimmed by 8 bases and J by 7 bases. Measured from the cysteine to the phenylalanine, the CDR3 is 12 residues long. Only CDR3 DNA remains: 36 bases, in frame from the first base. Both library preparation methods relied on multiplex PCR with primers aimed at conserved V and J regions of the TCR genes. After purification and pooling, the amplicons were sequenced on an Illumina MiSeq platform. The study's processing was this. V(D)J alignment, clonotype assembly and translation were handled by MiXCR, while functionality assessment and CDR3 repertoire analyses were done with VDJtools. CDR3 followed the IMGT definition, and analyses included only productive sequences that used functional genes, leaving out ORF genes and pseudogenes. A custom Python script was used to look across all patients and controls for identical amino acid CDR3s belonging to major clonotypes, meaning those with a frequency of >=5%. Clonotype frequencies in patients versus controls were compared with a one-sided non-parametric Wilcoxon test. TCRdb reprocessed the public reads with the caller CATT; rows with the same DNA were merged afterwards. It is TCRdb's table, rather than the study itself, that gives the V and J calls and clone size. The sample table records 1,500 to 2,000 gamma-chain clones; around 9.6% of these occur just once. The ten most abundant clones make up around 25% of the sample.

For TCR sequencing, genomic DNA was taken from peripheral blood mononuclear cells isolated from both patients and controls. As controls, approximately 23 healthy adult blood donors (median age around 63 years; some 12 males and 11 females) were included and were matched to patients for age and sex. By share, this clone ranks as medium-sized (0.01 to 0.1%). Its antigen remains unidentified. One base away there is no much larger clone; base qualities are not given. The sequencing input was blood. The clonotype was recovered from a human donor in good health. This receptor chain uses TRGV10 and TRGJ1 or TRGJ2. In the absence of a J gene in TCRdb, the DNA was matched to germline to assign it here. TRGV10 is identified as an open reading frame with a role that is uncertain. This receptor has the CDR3 CAAWDYSYKKLF. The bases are TGTGCTGCGTGGGATTATTCCTATAAGAAACTCTTT.